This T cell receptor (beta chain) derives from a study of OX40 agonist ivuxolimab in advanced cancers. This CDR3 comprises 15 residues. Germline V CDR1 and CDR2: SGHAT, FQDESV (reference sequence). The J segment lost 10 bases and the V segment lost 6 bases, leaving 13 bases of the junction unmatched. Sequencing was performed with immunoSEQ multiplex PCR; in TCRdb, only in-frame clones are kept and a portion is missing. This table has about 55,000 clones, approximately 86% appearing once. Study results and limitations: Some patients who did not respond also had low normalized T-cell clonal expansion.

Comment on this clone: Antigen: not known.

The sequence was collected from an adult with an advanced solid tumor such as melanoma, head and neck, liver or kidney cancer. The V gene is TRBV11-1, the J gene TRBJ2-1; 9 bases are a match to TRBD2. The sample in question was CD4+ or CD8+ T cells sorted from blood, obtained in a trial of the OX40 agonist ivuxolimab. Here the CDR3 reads CASRAGTSPIWEQFF. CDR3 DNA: TGTGCCAGCAGGGCCGGGACTAGCCCTATTTGGGAGCAGTTCTTC.